These 3 T cell receptor beta chains share one sample of origin, sequenced in a study of low-dose radiotherapy and immunotherapy resistance in tumors. Time point described: before trial treatment. Covering alpha and beta chains, TRAV- and TRBV-specific primers were used for the first-strand cDNA. The PCR that amplified TCRs ran for approximately 20 cycles, relying on a constant-region primer and a V-primer adapter. One entry per CDR3 protein results from TCRdb running MiXCR on the reads. In the table there are 55,000 to 80,000 distinct CDR3 sequences, 26% of which are singletons. The input for sequencing was PBMCs, taken before treatment. The receptors were gathered from a male donor with rectosigmoid adenocarcinoma.

This clonotype was seen ten or more times. The J gene is TRBJ2-7, the V gene TRBV20-1; 12 positions match TRBD2. The V gene's germline CDR1 is DFQATT and CDR2 SNEGSKA (reference sequence). Trimming at V came to 3 bases and at J to 1 base, leaving 1 base not matched to a gene. This CDR3 has 14 residues. Written as DNA, the CDR3 is TGCAGTGCTAGGACTAGCGGGAGTTCCTACGAGCAGTACTTC. Translation: CSARTSGSSYEQYF.

At least ten counts were recorded for this clonotype. V is TRBV18 and J is TRBJ1-6; TRBD1 matches 8 bases. Germline lookup yields CDR1 KGHSH and CDR2 LQKENI. CDR3 size: 15 residues. The J segment lost 9 bases and the V segment lost 4 bases, leaving 8 bases of the junction unmatched. The CDR3 loop reads CASSLETGGVSPLHF. In DNA form, the CDR3 reads TGTGCCAGCTCACTGGAAACAGGGGGTGTTTCACCCCTCCACTTT.

This clonotype was seen just once. A read error may produce the germline difference seen at one junction end. The gene calls are TRBV28 and TRBJ1-5; a possible D gene is TRBD1 (6 bases). CDR3 length: 18 amino acids. The germline CDR1 and CDR2 sequences are MDHEN and SYDVKM. CDR3 DNA: TGTGCTAGCAGTTTATTCGCGGGGGCAGGTAATAGCGATCAGCCCCAGCATTTT. Amino acid sequence: CASSLFAGAGNSDQPQHF. Filled out from reference TRBV28 and TRBJ1-5, the complete variable domain reads DVKVTQSSRYLVKRTGEKVFLECVQDMDHENMFWYRQDPGLGLRLIYFSYDVKMKEKGDIPEGYSVSREKKERFSLILESASTNQTSMYLCASSLFAGAGNSDQPQHFGDGTRLSIL.